The 11 T cell receptor beta chains below all came from one sample that was sequenced in a study of blood T cell repertoires in COVID-19 (dated by TCRdb to the early 2020s). Library generation was performed with the immunoSEQ multiplex PCR assay. Sourced from immuneACCESS, this table was stored by TCRdb with only in-frame sequences that have V and J called. A share of the clones is absent; for the studies checked, an unresolved V gene accounts for under half, and the remainder has no known explanation. The sample table records about 280,000 clones; 83% of these occur just once. 9.4% of the sample is held by the ten biggest clonotypes. Sequencing was carried out using peripheral blood. The origin of the receptors is a woman aged 50 to 65 who had recovered from COVID-19.

The V call is TRBV20-1, the J call TRBJ2-7, with 7 bases fitting TRBD1. The CDR3 runs to 13 residues. The trim removed 3 bases at V and 0 bases at J, leaving 2 bases unmatched. Germline CDR1 is DFQATT and CDR2 is SNEGSKA (reference sequence). The CDR3 sequence: CSASRDSSYEQYF. In DNA form, the CDR3 reads TGCAGTGCTAGTAGGGACAGCTCCTACGAGCAGTACTTC.

This sequence joins TRBV5-6 and TRBJ2-1, with D possibly matching TRBD2 (6 bases). CDR1 and CDR2 from the germline V gene are SGHDT and YYEEEE. The CDR3 covers 16 residues. V shed 3 bases and J shed 5 bases, with 18 bases lying between them. CDR3 in DNA: TGTGCCAGCAGCTCCCGAAGCTGGGGGGTGCACAATGAGCAGTTCTTC. Protein: CASSSRSWGVHNEQFF.

The chain joins TRBV9 to TRBJ1-2, with no clear D. Looked up from germline, CDR1 is SGDLS and CDR2 is YYNGEE. The ends were cut back, 4 bases at V and 4 bases at J, with 11 bases in the middle. The CDR3 is made up of 13 amino acids. CDR3 sequence (DNA): TGTGCCAGCAGCCCTGGGGAGGGCTATGGCTACACCTTC. Amino acids: CASSPGEGYGYTF.

This rearrangement joins TRBV21-1 to TRBJ1-3; whether TRBD1, the table's D call, matches the DNA was not checked. TRBV21-1 is noted as a pseudogene. The CDR3 has 15 residues. The CDR3 bases are TGTGCCAGCAGCAAAGAGTGGCAGGCTGGAAACACCATATATTTT. Its translation: CASSKEWQAGNTIYF.

As DNA, the CDR3 is TGTGCCAGCAGCTTAAATGATACAGGGGGTGATCAGCCCCAGCATTTT. Amino acid sequence: CASSLNDTGGDQPQHF. V and J are TRBV7-4 and TRBJ1-5; 8 bases map to TRBD1. Germline V gene lookup returns CDR1 SGHVT and CDR2 SQSDAQ. The V segment lost 2 bases and the J segment 5 bases; nucleotides outside the gene matches: 8. The CDR3 loop spans 16 amino acids.

The chain uses TRBV9 and TRBJ1-2, with a weak D call TRBD1 (5 bases). This CDR3 comprises 16 residues. CDR1 is SGDLS, CDR2 YYNGEE, per germline. Trimming pared 3 bases from V and 0 bases from J, leaving 15 bases between. DNA for the CDR3: TGTGCCAGCAGCGAAGACAGCACTCTAACTAACTATGGCTACACCTTC. Amino acids: CASSEDSTLTNYGYTF.

The CDR3 sequence is CASSLGSSGNLGTQYF. CDR3 DNA: TGTGCCAGCAGCTTGGGGTCCAGCGGCAATCTGGGGACCCAGTACTTC. The chain is built from TRBV7-2 and TRBJ2-5, with D perhaps matching TRBD2 (5 bases). CDR3 length: 16 residues. Trimming took off 3 bases at V and 7 bases at J, with 21 bases between the two ends. CDR1 is SGHTA, CDR2 FQGNSA, per germline.

This clone was seen a single time. The DNA is left out, because the CDR3 cannot be placed on it with certainty; the CDR3 is given as TCRdb lists it. The chain has TRBV4-2 and TRBJ2-3; the table's D call of TRBD2 was not tested on the DNA. The CDR3 has 14 amino acids, counting both end residues. CDR1 LGHNA and CDR2 YNFKEQ come from the germline V gene. The CDR3 sequence: CASSQVGGGAREYF.

For the CDR3, the DNA is TGTGCCAGCAATGGCGGGACAGCATCCTACGAGCAGTACTTC. This sequence encodes CASNGGTASYEQYF. The rearrangement joins TRBV28 to TRBJ2-7; D is perhaps TRBD1 (7 bases). V shed 7 bases and J shed 1 base, with 14 bases lying between them. The CDR3 runs 14 residues. Germline assignment: CDR1 MDHEN and CDR2 SYDVKM.

This clone was picked up a small number of times. The chain carries TRBV6-2 or TRBV6-3 and TRBJ2-5; 8 bases line up with TRBD1. Germline CDR1 is MNHEY and CDR2 is SVGEGT. The CDR3 spans 16 residues. Trimming cost V 5 bases and J 1 base; bases outside gene matches: 9. The CDR3 region is CASSTPRGRVQETQYF. As DNA, the CDR3 is TGTGCCAGCAGTACTCCCAGGGGGCGCGTCCAAGAGACCCAGTACTTC.

This clone was detected once. The rearrangement uses TRBV6-7 and TRBJ2-7, with D tentatively TRBD1 (5 bases). TRBV6-7 counts as an open reading frame of uncertain function. The V gene lost 0 bases and the J gene lost 0 bases, with 12 bases spanning the gap. The CDR3 is 16 residues long. The chain's CDR3 is CASSYSGARSSYEQYF. The CDR3 DNA sequence: TGTGCCAGCAGTTACTCAGGGGCACGGAGCTCCTACGAGCAGTACTTC.